Below, 16 T cell receptor beta chains from the same sample are listed, as sequenced in a study of cytomegalovirus exposure and HLA in healthy donors. Both 60 Vbeta primers and 13 Jbeta primers went into the PCR. The data were produced by immunoSEQ multiplex PCR, yet TCRdb's version contains in-frame clones alone and is incomplete. The repertoire holds under 250,000 clones, with approximately 80% as singletons. Sequencing was done on a sample of PBMCs. The receptor set was obtained from a boy aged 2-15 years in good health and CMV-seronegative.

V and J are TRBV18 and TRBJ1-5; TRBD1 is a possible D gene (5 bases). V lost 3 bases, J lost 9 bases, and 12 bases lay in between. The germline V gene has CDR1 KGHSH and CDR2 LQKENI. This CDR3 has 13 residues. The CDR3 coding sequence is TGTGCCAGCTCACCGGGGCCCTCGGCGCCCCAGCATTTT. Translation: CASSPGPSAPQHF.

V usage is TRBV11-2 and J usage is TRBJ1-2; a weak D match, TRBD1 (6 bases). This CDR3 spans 17 amino acids. The V and J ends lost 5 bases and 6 bases respectively, with 25 bases between them. From germline, CDR1 is SGHAT and CDR2 FQNNGV. The CDR3 protein is CASSPNTRRTAINGYTF. CDR3 DNA sequence: TGTGCCAGCAGCCCTAACACGCGCCGGACAGCCATCAATGGCTACACCTTC. Supplemented by reference TRBV11-2 and TRBJ1-2, the full variable domain reads EAGVAQSPRYKIIEKRQSVAFWCNPISGHATLYWYQQILGQGPKLLIQFQNNGVVDDSQLPKDRFSAERLKGVDSTLKIQPAKLEDSAVYLCASSPNTRRTAINGYTFGSGTRLTVV.

This clone has only one observation. The genes are TRBV30 and TRBJ1-2, with D perhaps matching TRBD1 (5 bases). Between the trimmed V and J ends, which lost 4 bases and 4 bases, there was a span of 10 bases. This CDR3 is 12 amino acids long. Germline CDR1 reads GTSNPN; CDR2 reads SVGIG (reference sequence). The CDR3 region is CAWITGFYGYTF. Here the CDR3 DNA reads TGTGCCTGGATTACAGGCTTCTATGGCTACACCTTC.

This chain joins TRBV27 and TRBJ2-7; TRBD2 matches 10 bases. The CDR3 spans 16 residues. The germline gives CDR1 MNHEY, CDR2 SMNVEV (reference sequence). Trimming removed 10 bases from V and 1 base from J; junction bases left unmatched: 13. In DNA, the CDR3 is TGTGCCAAAGGAGGGCTAAATAGCGGGAGGTCCTACGAGCAGTACTTC. This sequence encodes CAKGGLNSGRSYEQYF.

The chain is built from TRBV5-1 and TRBJ1-4; possibly TRBD1 for D (6 bases). Germline values: CDR1 SGHRS, CDR2 YFSETQ. There are 15 residues in the CDR3. V was clipped by 4 bases and J by 7 bases, with 17 bases between them. The CDR3, as DNA: TGCGCCAGCAGCCCCGGCCCCTCAGGGGCTGAAAAACTGTTTTTT. The encoded protein is CASSPGPSGAEKLFF.

The chain uses TRBV6-1 and TRBJ2-5, with D possibly being TRBD1 (6 bases). The end of the DNA fits TRBJ2-7 better, so the J call may be wrong. Germline V gene lookup returns CDR1 MNHNS and CDR2 SASEGT. CDR3 length equals 13 residues. The CDR3 region has the DNA TGTGCCAGCAGTCTACAGGGTGACTACGAGCAGTACTTC. Protein: CASSLQGDYEQYF.

This chain joins TRBV7-2 and TRBJ2-7; D might be TRBD2 (6 bases). The CDR3 has 14 amino acids. The germline gives CDR1 SGHTA, CDR2 FQGNSA. Trimming shortened V by 1 base and J by 5 bases, and 12 bases separated the two germline ends. CDR3 in amino acids: CASSLGTMAHEQYF. DNA of the CDR3: TGTGCCAGCAGCTTAGGGACTATGGCCCACGAGCAGTACTTC.

This chain joins TRBV7-9 and TRBJ2-7, with TRBD2 matching over 11 bases. This CDR3 comprises 16 residues. The ends lost 3 bases at V and 3 bases at J; junction bases unmatched: 7. Germline values: CDR1 SEHNR, CDR2 FQNEAQ (reference sequence). The CDR3 sequence is CASSLGGTSGFYEQYF. The CDR3, as DNA: TGTGCCAGCAGCTTGGGGGGGACTAGCGGATTCTACGAGCAGTACTTC. Full variable domain (outside the CDR3, taken from reference TRBV7-9 and TRBJ2-7): DTGVSQNPRHKITKRGQNVTFRCDPISEHNRLYWYRQTLGQGPEFLTYFQNEAQLEKSRLLSDRFSAERPKGSFSTLEIQRTEQGDSAMYLCASSLGGTSGFYEQYFGPGTRLTVT.

In nucleotides, the CDR3 is TGTGCCAGCTCACCGATGACTAGCGGGGACTACGAGCAGTACTTC. Its translation: CASSPMTSGDYEQYF. V gene TRBV18 combines with J gene TRBJ2-7; 11 bases agree with TRBD2. Losses at the gene ends were 3 bases for V and 3 bases for J; bases not matched to a gene: 4. Germline CDR1 is KGHSH and CDR2 is LQKENI. The CDR3 loop spans 15 amino acids.

The V call is TRBV7-9, the J call TRBJ2-3, with D perhaps matching TRBD2 (7 bases). This CDR3 is 15 amino acids long. Trimming stripped 3 bases from V and 4 bases from J, with 14 bases between. From germline, CDR1 is SEHNR and CDR2 FQNEAQ (reference sequence). The CDR3 is CASSLRGGDADTQYF. DNA for the CDR3: TGTGCCAGCAGCTTGAGGGGGGGCGACGCAGATACGCAGTATTTT.

The chain is built from TRBV5-6 and TRBJ1-3, with 8 positions matching TRBD1. The CDR3 sequence is 15 residues long. Per the germline V gene, CDR1 is SGHDT and CDR2 is YYEEEE. The V and J ends lost 2 bases and 4 bases, in that order; junction bases with no gene match: 5. For the CDR3, the DNA is TGTGCCAGCAGCTTCCAGGGGGCGCTGGGAAACACCATATATTTT. This sequence encodes CASSFQGALGNTIYF.

This chain uses TRBV6-1 with TRBJ1-3, with D hard to call. This CDR3 has 14 amino acids. Germline CDR1 and CDR2: MNHNS and SASEGT. V lost 4 bases and J lost 9, with 16 bases in between. CDR3 residues: CASSVDAKSGTIYF. In DNA, the CDR3 is TGTGCCAGCAGTGTAGACGCCAAGTCGGGCACCATATATTTT.

The rearrangement uses TRBV6-6 and TRBJ2-5; TRBD2 might be the D (5 bases). The CDR3 spans 14 residues. Trimming took off 0 bases at V and 5 bases at J, with 10 bases between the two ends. From germline, CDR1 is MNHNY and CDR2 SVGAGI (reference sequence). This CDR3 reads CASSYSTRLETQYF. The CDR3 nucleotides are TGTGCCAGCAGTTACTCAACTAGATTGGAGACCCAGTACTTC.

V and J are TRBV15 and TRBJ1-5; 7 bases match TRBD1. The CDR3 is made up of 15 amino acids. In germline, CDR1 is LNHNV, CDR2 YYDKDF (reference sequence). With V trimmed by 0 bases and J by 7 bases, 6 bases remained unmatched. The CDR3: CATSREIGGRQPQHF. Written as DNA, the CDR3 is TGTGCCACCAGCAGAGAGATAGGGGGCAGGCAGCCCCAGCATTTT.

The rearrangement joins TRBV27 to TRBJ1-2; D remains unclear. V was cut by 8 bases and J by 0 bases, with 13 bases left in between. Germline CDR1 and CDR2: MNHEY and SMNVEV (reference sequence). The CDR3 has 14 residues. CDR3 region: CASGTELPNYGYTF. CDR3 nucleotide sequence: TGTGCCAGCGGTACGGAGCTCCCTAACTATGGCTACACCTTC.

This sequence joins TRBV10-3 and TRBJ1-2, with D uncertain. The CDR3 contains 14 residues. CDR1 and CDR2 (germline): ENHRY, SYGVKD. The V and J ends lost 0 bases and 4 bases respectively, with 9 bases between them. This chain's CDR3 is CAISESGSPYGYTF. In nucleotides, the CDR3 is TGTGCCATCAGTGAGTCGGGCAGCCCCTATGGCTACACCTTC.